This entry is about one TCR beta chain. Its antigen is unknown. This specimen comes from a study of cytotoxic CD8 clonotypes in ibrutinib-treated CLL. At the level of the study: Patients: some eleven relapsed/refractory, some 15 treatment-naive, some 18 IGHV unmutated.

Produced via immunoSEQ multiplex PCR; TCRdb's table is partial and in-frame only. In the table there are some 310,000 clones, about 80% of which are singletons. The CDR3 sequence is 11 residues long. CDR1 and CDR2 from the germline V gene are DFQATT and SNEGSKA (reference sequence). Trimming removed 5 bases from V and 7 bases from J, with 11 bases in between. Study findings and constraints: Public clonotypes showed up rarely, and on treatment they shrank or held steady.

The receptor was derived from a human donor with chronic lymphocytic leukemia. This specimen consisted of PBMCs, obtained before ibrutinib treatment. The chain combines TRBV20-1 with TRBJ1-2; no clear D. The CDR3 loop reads CSAYAQAGYTF. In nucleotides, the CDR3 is TGCAGTGCTTACGCCCAGGCTGGCTACACCTTC.